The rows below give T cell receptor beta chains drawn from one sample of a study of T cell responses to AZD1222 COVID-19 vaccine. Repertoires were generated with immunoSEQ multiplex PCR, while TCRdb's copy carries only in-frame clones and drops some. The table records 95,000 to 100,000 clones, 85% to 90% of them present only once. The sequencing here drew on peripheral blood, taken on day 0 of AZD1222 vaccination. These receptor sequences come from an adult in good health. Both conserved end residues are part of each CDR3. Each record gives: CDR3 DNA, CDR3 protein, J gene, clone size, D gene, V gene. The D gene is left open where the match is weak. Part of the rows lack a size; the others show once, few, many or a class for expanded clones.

TGTGCCAGCAGCAGGGGGGGTGGGACTGAAGCTTTCTTT	CASSRGGGTEAFF	TRBJ1-1	NA	TRBD1	TRBV6-5
TGTGCCAGCAGCCGGGTGGGGGGAAACACAGATACGCAGTATTTT	CASSRVGGNTDTQYF	TRBJ2-3	NA	NA	TRBV7-8
TGTGCCAGCAGCCAAGATCAAGGGCTGGGAAAACTGTTTTTT	CASSQDQGLGKLFF	TRBJ1-4	NA	NA	TRBV3-1/TRBV3-2
TGTGCCAGCAGGGACCCGGAGAGGCCGAGCACTGAAGCTTTCTTT	CASRDPERPSTEAFF	TRBJ1-1	NA	NA	TRBV28
TGTGCCAGCTCACCACCGTCAGGGACCGCGGCTCGAAAACTGTTTTTT	CASSPPSGTAARKLFF	TRBJ1-4	NA	NA	TRBV18
TGTGCCAGCAGCAAAGGTCGGGCCCCAAGGCCTCATGAAGCTTTCTTT	CASSKGRAPRPHEAFF	TRBJ1-1	NA	NA	TRBV21-1
TGTGCCAGCAGCCAAGTCGGGGCCCGGGGCTCACCCCTCCACTTT	CASSQVGARGSPLHF	TRBJ1-6	NA	NA	TRBV14
TGTGCCAGCAGCCCCGCGTCCAGAAGTCCCAATGAGCAGTTCTTC	CASSPASRSPNEQFF	TRBJ2-1	NA	NA	TRBV7-2
TGTGCCAGCAGTTACGGGGCAGGGGGGTTGGAAAAACTGTTTTTT	CASSYGAGGLEKLFF	TRBJ1-4	NA	TRBD1	TRBV6-6
TGTGCCAGCAGTTACCCCCGGGGGGAGATCTACGAGCAGTACTTC	CASSYPRGEIYEQYF	TRBJ2-7	NA	TRBD2	TRBV6-2/TRBV6-3
TGTGCCAGCAGCCGTTACAGGGGTGCCTACGAGCAGTACTTC	CASSRYRGAYEQYF	TRBJ2-7	NA	TRBD1	TRBV6-2/TRBV6-3
TGTGCCAGCTCAAGGGGAATTGAAGCTTTCTTT	CASSRGIEAFF	TRBJ1-1	NA	NA	TRBV18
TGTGCCAGCAGTTTGTACAGGCGAACTGAAGCTTTCTTT	CASSLYRRTEAFF	TRBJ1-1	NA	NA	TRBV28
TGTGCCAGCAGCGTAGGTGCAGGGAACACTGAAGCTTTCTTT	CASSVGAGNTEAFF	TRBJ1-1	NA	NA	TRBV9
TGTGCCAGTAAGACAACCCCGGAGAACACTGAAGCTTTCTTT	CASKTTPENTEAFF	TRBJ1-1	once	NA	TRBV19
TGTGCCAGTAGTATTGGGAGACGGGGGAACACTGAAGCTTTCTTT	CASSIGRRGNTEAFF	TRBJ1-1	NA	NA	TRBV19
TGTGCCAGCAGTTTTCGGGCCTTGAGCTCTGGAAACACCATATATTTT	CASSFRALSSGNTIYF	TRBJ1-3	NA	NA	TRBV28
TGTGCCAGCAGCCAAACCCGGACACCGGGAAACACCATATATTTT	CASSQTRTPGNTIYF	TRBJ1-3	NA	NA	TRBV3-1/TRBV3-2
TGCGCCAGCAGCCAGGGGGCTTCTAACTATGGCTACACCTTC	CASSQGASNYGYTF	TRBJ1-2	NA	NA	TRBV4-3
TGTGCCAGCAGCTCGAGACAGGGGAGAGGCGGGGAGCTGTTTTTT	CASSSRQGRGGELFF	TRBJ2-2	NA	TRBD1	TRBV7-3
TGTGCCAGCAGCTCCCAGGGGACTGAAGCTTTCTTT	CASSSQGTEAFF	TRBJ1-1	NA	NA	TRBV7-9
TGTGCCAGCAGCAAAAGGGCGGGCCAGCCCCAGCATTTT	CASSKRAGQPQHF	TRBJ1-5	NA	NA	TRBV7-2
TGTGCCAGCAGCGTAGATGGGAGGAATAATTCACCCCTCCACTTT	CASSVDGRNNSPLHF	TRBJ1-6	NA	NA	TRBV9
TGTGCCACCAGCAGAGATAGGACCAGGGACACTGAAGCTTTCTTT	CATSRDRTRDTEAFF	TRBJ1-1	NA	NA	TRBV15
TGTGCCAGTAGTATTGGCAGTAACTATGGCTACACCTTC	CASSIGSNYGYTF	TRBJ1-2	few	NA	TRBV19
TGTGCCAGCAGTTTACCCGGGGACGGCGCGGGCCCCCTCCACTTT	CASSLPGDGAGPLHF	TRBJ1-6	NA	NA	TRBV6-2/TRBV6-3
TGTGCCAGTAGTGAGGGCCGGCCACGCTCTGGAAACACCATATATTTT	CASSEGRPRSGNTIYF	TRBJ1-3	NA	NA	TRBV19
TGTGCCAGCAGCTTAGTGTGGTCGGCTAGCGGGAATTACAATGAGCAGTTCTTC	CASSLVWSASGNYNEQFF	TRBJ2-1	NA	TRBD2	TRBV11-2
TGTGCCACCAGTGAGCTAGCGGGATCAGGCTACAATGAGCAGTTCTTC	CATSELAGSGYNEQFF	TRBJ2-1	NA	TRBD2	TRBV24-1